The clone carrying this TCR beta chain appeared many times. No antigen is known for it. The CDR3 is made up of 16 amino acids. Trimming took 6 bases from V and 10 from J, leaving 29 bases between them. Germline assignment: CDR1 DFQATT and CDR2 SNEGSKA (reference sequence). This sample is drawn from a study of T-cell reconstitution after alpha-beta-depleted transplantation in children. Study observations and caveats: Surviving recipient T cells and thymic progenitors underlay high day-60 TCRbeta diversity in some patients. The origin of alpha-beta T cells about two months after transplant was reportedly several hundred expanded graft clones. T-cell numbers and diversity, one year after transplant, stemmed largely from T cells that were newly produced.

During its preparation, the TCRbeta library received unique molecular identifiers. TCRdb reprocessed the PCR reads via MiXCR and lists one record per CDR3 protein. The table records approximately 1,000,000 distinct CDR3 sequences, about 30% of them present only once. The sample in question was PBMCs, mostly from graft donor cells, obtained 360 days after TCRalphabeta/CD19-depleted stem cell transplant. The clonotype comes from a boy under two years old who had a stem cell transplant for SCID, so the T cells may come from the graft donor. The V and J genes are TRBV20-1 and TRBJ2-3; no definite D call. Here the CDR3 DNA reads TGCAGTGCCCGTTTAGGGTTTTTCCCCCTTTCGAATGCGCAGTATTTT. It codes for CSARLGFFPLSNAQYF.